Below are 19 T cell receptor beta chains sequenced from a single sample in a study of blood T cells in healthy people across ages. Through a sample-barcoded 5' primer and a J-beta primer mix, a second PCR was run for roughly 7 to 12 cycles. TCRdb analysed the 5' RACE reads with MiXCR anew, one entry per CDR3 protein. The repertoire holds 800,000 to 950,000 distinct CDR3 sequences, with around 29% as singletons. These data also featured in a second study, about T cells of mothers and their children.

Source material: blood. All receptors derive from a woman in her forties in good health.

In this sample, this clonotype turned up many times. This sequence joins TRBV6-5 and TRBJ1-6; D unresolved. The CDR3 consists of 14 residues. From germline, CDR1 is MNHEY and CDR2 SVGAGI. With 0 bases removed from V and 10 bases from J, the gap between germline ends came to 10 bases. CDR3: CASSYSGLGSPLHF. As DNA, the CDR3 is TGTGCCAGCAGTTACTCAGGGTTAGGGTCACCCCTCCACTTT.

Turning to this clonotype: Possible read error: a much larger clone is one base away. V usage is TRBV9 and J usage is TRBJ2-1; TRBD2 agrees at 11 bases. The CDR3 has 14 amino acids. V trimming: 3 bases; J trimming: 10 bases; junction bases outside the gene matches: 6. Looked up from germline, CDR1 is SGDLS and CDR2 is YYNGEE. The chain's CDR3 is CASSALAGGNEQFF. CDR3 sequence (DNA): TGTGCCAGCAGCGCGCTAGCGGGGGGAAACGAGCAGTTCTTC. The variable domain in full, with the rest retrieved from reference TRBV9 and TRBJ2-1, is DSGVTQTPKHLITATGQRVTLRCSPRSGDLSVYWYQQSLDQGLQFLIQYYNGEERAKGNILERFSAQQFPDLHSELNLSSLELGDSALYFCASSALAGGNEQFFGPGTRLTVL.

The gene calls are TRBV25-1 and TRBJ2-5, with TRBD2 matching over 12 bases. Germline-derived CDR1 and CDR2 are MGHDK and SYGVNS. V shed 6 bases and J 4 bases; nucleotides not matched to a gene: 12. This CDR3 contains 17 residues. The CDR3 reads CASRDLNPSGGAETQYF. The CDR3 DNA follows: TGTGCCAGCAGGGACTTGAACCCTAGCGGGGGGGCAGAGACCCAGTACTTC.

The gene calls are TRBV5-1 and TRBJ1-1, with D tentatively TRBD1 (6 bases). V was cut by 5 bases and J by 0 bases, with 17 bases left in between. Germline CDR1 SGHRS, CDR2 YFSETQ. The CDR3 is made up of 16 amino acids. The CDR3 is CASSLPGGHMNTEAFF. The CDR3 DNA follows: TGCGCCAGCAGTCTGCCGGGGGGACACATGAACACTGAAGCTTTCTTT.

The CDR3 loop is CASSPTERNQPQHF. Here the CDR3 DNA reads TGTGCCAGCTCCCCGACAGAACGCAATCAGCCCCAGCATTTT. This sequence joins TRBV18 and TRBJ1-5; D is possibly TRBD1 (5 bases). Germline CDR1 KGHSH, CDR2 LQKENI. The ends were cut back, 6 bases at V and 2 bases at J, with 11 bases in the middle. The CDR3 totals 14 residues.

Points on this clonotype: A read error may account for a junction end that differs from germline. This CDR3 is CTSSPDPKVSEAFF. The CDR3 DNA sequence: TGTACCAGCAGCCCCGACCCGAAGGTGTCGGAAGCTTTCTTT. The chain links TRBV4-2 to TRBJ1-1; D not certain. This CDR3 is 14 amino acids long. Germline V lookup: CDR1 LGHNA, CDR2 YNFKEQ.

This clonotype was seen only a few times. This chain links TRBV7-9 with TRBJ2-7; D call uncertain. Germline values: CDR1 SEHNR, CDR2 FQNEAQ (reference sequence). Deletions cut 2 bases from V and 2 bases from J, with 10 bases between. The CDR3 loop spans 14 amino acids. The CDR3 DNA is TGTGCCAGCAGCTTATTTCCGGGTCCCTACGAGCAGTACTTC. Protein sequence: CASSLFPGPYEQYF.

This clonotype has just a few counts. V gene TRBV12-3 or TRBV12-4 combines with J gene TRBJ1-1; TRBD1 agrees at 7 bases. V was pared by 7 bases and J by 4 bases, with 6 bases of the junction left unmatched. CDR3 length equals 13 residues. The chain's CDR3 is CASTLQGFTEAFF. CDR3 coding DNA: TGTGCCAGCACCCTACAGGGGTTCACTGAAGCTTTCTTT.

This clonotype was counted between two and nine times. This sequence joins TRBV12-3 or TRBV12-4 and TRBJ2-2; D possibly corresponds to TRBD2 (6 bases). CDR3 length: 15 residues. V was pared by 6 bases and J by 6 bases, with 17 bases between. The CDR3 region is CASSTTRGMAGELFF. The DNA of the CDR3 is TGTGCCAGCAGCACGACTAGGGGCATGGCCGGGGAGCTGTTTTTT.

Remarks on this clonotype: This may be a read error: a much more frequent sequence differs by one nucleotide. This chain joins TRBV24-1 and TRBJ2-1, with D possibly matching TRBD2 (5 bases). V was cut by 6 bases and J by 5 bases, with 19 bases left in between. The CDR3 spans 16 residues. The germline V gene encodes CDR1 KGHDR and CDR2 SFDVKD. Written as DNA, the CDR3 is TGTGCCACCAGTAACGAGGGAGTAGGGAGTAACAATGAGCAGTTCTTC. Encoded protein: CATSNEGVGSNNEQFF.

In this sample, this clonotype turned up a few times. V usage is TRBV29-1 and J usage is TRBJ2-5; 9 nucleotides align to TRBD1. Germline values: CDR1 SQVTM, CDR2 ANQGSEA. Losses at the gene ends were 0 bases for V and 5 bases for J; bases not matched to a gene: 7. The CDR3 has 15 residues. The CDR3 nucleotides read TGCAGCGTTGAAGATAGGACAGGGGAGGGGGAGACCCAGTACTTC. It yields the protein CSVEDRTGEGETQYF.

V is TRBV12-5 and J is TRBJ2-2; D is possibly TRBD1 or TRBD2 (5 bases each). The CDR3 contains 16 residues. Germline loops: CDR1 LGHNT, CDR2 FRNRAP. With 0 bases removed from V and 4 bases from J, the gap between germline ends came to 12 bases. CDR3 amino acids: CASGLVLGESTGELFF. CDR3 bases: TGTGCTAGTGGTTTGGTACTGGGGGAGAGCACCGGGGAGCTGTTTTTT. The whole variable domain, filled in from reference TRBV12-5 and TRBJ2-2, reads DARVTQTPRHKVTEMGQEVTMRCQPILGHNTVFWYRQTMMQGLELLAYFRNRAPLDDSGMPKDRFSAEMPDATLATLKIQPSEPRDSAVYFCASGLVLGESTGELFFGEGSRLTVL.

The genes are TRBV10-3 and TRBJ1-1, with no clear D. V was clipped by 2 bases and J by 6 bases, with 7 bases between them. CDR1 is ENHRY, CDR2 SYGVKD, per germline. The CDR3 contains 12 residues. CDR3 amino acids: CAISEGRSEAFF. In DNA, the CDR3 is TGTGCCATCAGTGAGGGGAGGTCTGAAGCTTTCTTT.

The chain joins TRBV9 to TRBJ1-1; possibly TRBD1 for D (6 bases). Germline values: CDR1 SGDLS, CDR2 YYNGEE. CDR3 length: 14 residues. Trimming stripped 4 bases from V and 2 bases from J, with 12 bases between. CDR3 DNA sequence: TGTGCCAGCAGCTCCCTGGGGACAAACACTGAAGCTTTCTTT. Translation gives CASSSLGTNTEAFF. The whole variable domain, filled in from reference TRBV9 and TRBJ1-1, reads DSGVTQTPKHLITATGQRVTLRCSPRSGDLSVYWYQQSLDQGLQFLIQYYNGEERAKGNILERFSAQQFPDLHSELNLSSLELGDSALYFCASSSLGTNTEAFFGQGTRLTVV.

On this clonotype itself: A much larger clone sits a single nucleotide away, making a read error possible. V usage is TRBV20-1 and J usage is TRBJ2-1; 11 positions agree with TRBD1. V lost 5 bases to trimming and J lost 7 bases; unmatched junction nucleotides: 13. This CDR3 is 16 amino acids long. CDR1 is DFQATT and CDR2 is SNEGSKA in the germline V gene (reference sequence). The CDR3 DNA sequence: TGCAGTGCTCGCAAACCGGGACAGGGGGTTGTTAATGAGCAGTTCTTC. This translates into CSARKPGQGVVNEQFF.

The gene calls are TRBV4-2 and TRBJ1-3; 7 nucleotides match TRBD1. J lost 2 bases, V lost 1 base, and 2 bases had no gene match. The germline gives CDR1 LGHNA, CDR2 YNFKEQ. The CDR3 consists of 15 residues. The CDR3 DNA is TGTGCCAGCAGCCAAGGGACAGGCGCTGGAAACACCATATATTTT. Residues: CASSQGTGAGNTIYF.

This clonotype turned up a few times. A much larger clonotype is one base distant, so this may be a read error. The chain joins TRBV6-2 or TRBV6-3 to TRBJ2-1; 9 bases line up with TRBD1. Gene TRBJ2-7 matches the end of the DNA better, so the J call may be wrong. Germline CDR1 is MNHEY and CDR2 is SVGEGT. The CDR3 has 16 residues. CDR3 coding DNA: TGTGCCAGCGGACAGGGGTTCGGGAAATTCTACAATGAGCAGTACTTC. Its protein product is CASGQGFGKFYNEQYF.

To note about this clonotype: A much bigger clone sits one base away, suggesting this may be a read error. The J gene is TRBJ2-7, the V gene TRBV7-3; 9 nucleotides match TRBD2. CDR1 SGHTA and CDR2 FQGTGA come from the germline V gene. The CDR3 covers 14 residues. The V and J ends lost 5 bases and 7 bases, in that order; junction bases with no gene match: 9. The CDR3 loop is CASSTGLADNEQYF. The DNA for the CDR3 is TGTGCCAGCAGCACGGGACTAGCTGACAATGAGCAGTACTTC.

The chain couples TRBV5-1 to TRBJ2-1; D may be TRBD1 (5 bases). The CDR3 spans 13 residues. CDR1 and CDR2 (germline): SGHRS, YFSETQ. V shed 0 bases and J shed 6 bases, with 7 bases lying between them. CDR3: CASSLGQSNEQFF. Here the CDR3 DNA reads TGCGCCAGCAGCTTGGGACAGAGCAATGAGCAGTTCTTC.